What follows are 6 T cell receptor beta chains derived from one specimen sequenced in a study of shared clonotypes between healthy human individuals. TCRdb's table, derived via immunoSEQ multiplex PCR, lists solely in-frame clones and lacks some. The sample includes about a million clones, approximately 80% seen only once; the top ten take approximately 0.95%. The material sequenced was memory CD4+ T cells from PBMCs. Stated subset: CD45RA-negative fraction. The receptors here all came from a man aged 18 to 29 in good health. Some clones in this sample may be carry-over from other donors' samples.

The chain employs TRBV6-1 and TRBJ2-6; D is undetermined. This CDR3 comprises 13 residues. V lost 6 bases to trimming and J lost 0 bases, with 3 bases between them. CDR1 is MNHNS, CDR2 SASEGT, per germline. This chain's CDR3 is CASRYSGANVLTF. In nucleotides, the CDR3 is TGTGCCAGCAGGTACTCTGGGGCCAACGTCCTGACTTTC.

The chain has TRBV29-1 and TRBJ2-1; D is unresolved. The CDR3 has 13 residues. V was cut by 2 bases and J by 1 base, with 6 bases left in between. Germline values: CDR1 SQVTM, CDR2 ANQGSEA. For the CDR3, the DNA is TGCAGCGTTGAACGCAGATCCTACAATGAGCAGTTCTTC. Amino acids: CSVERRSYNEQFF.

This clone turned up a few times. The chain has TRBV11-2 and TRBJ1-1; D gene ambiguous. Per the germline V gene, CDR1 is SGHAT and CDR2 is FQNNGV. This CDR3 has 14 amino acids. V shed 7 bases and J shed 4 bases, with 16 bases lying between them. CDR3 in amino acids: CASNGGLGFTEAFF. The CDR3 bases are TGTGCCAGCAATGGTGGCCTCGGGTTCACTGAAGCTTTCTTT.

Remarks on this clone: This likely stems from a read error, as it lies one base from a far larger clone. The chain links TRBV7-9 to TRBJ2-7; 8 bases are shared with TRBD1. CDR1 SEHNR and CDR2 FQNEAQ come from the germline V gene (reference sequence). This CDR3 is 19 amino acids long. V trimming: 0 bases; J trimming: 1 base; junction bases outside the gene matches: 14. Here the CDR3 DNA reads TGTGCCAGCAGCTTAGCGGTGAGAACAGGGGGACCGGGGTCCTACGAGCAGTACTTC. It encodes CASSLAVRTGGPGSYEQYF.

In its sample, this clone was seen once. This chain connects TRBV7-2 to TRBJ1-3; no firm D call. This CDR3 spans 16 amino acids. CDR1 and CDR2 (germline): SGHTA, FQGNSA. The V gene lost 5 bases and the J gene lost 0 bases, with 14 bases spanning the gap. CDR3 loop: CASSPRHATSGNTIYF. DNA for the CDR3: TGTGCCAGCAGCCCGAGGCACGCTACCTCTGGAAACACCATATATTTT.

CDR3 sequence reads: CASSPPGTSHSYNEQFF. The CDR3 nucleotides are TGTGCCAGCTCACCTCCAGGGACTAGCCACTCCTACAATGAGCAGTTCTTC. The gene calls are TRBV18 and TRBJ2-1, with 9 bases aligning to TRBD2. V was pared by 3 bases and J by 0 bases, with 6 bases of the junction left unmatched. CDR1 is KGHSH and CDR2 is LQKENI in the germline V gene. This CDR3 contains 17 residues.